This TCR beta chain was sequenced for a study of early T cells in non-severe SARS-CoV-2 infection. Study-wide context: Alpha and beta chains were unpaired, from unsorted whole-blood bulk RNA.

Individual cDNA molecules received unique molecular identifiers. Using its own MiXCR run on the 5' RACE reads, TCRdb lists one record per CDR3 protein. The sample includes fewer than 30,000 distinct CDR3 sequences, roughly 4.2% of them seen just once. Relative to its sample, this clonotype is medium-sized. Its target is not known. Findings and limits, study-wide: The VDJdb matching leaned toward anti-spike CD8 responses and overlooked private and CD4 specificities.

Sequences were obtained from whole blood. The receptor comes from an adult who was a healthcare worker with PCR-confirmed SARS-CoV-2 infection or an uninfected control (not recorded which).

The CDR3 sequence: CASRMTSLNTGELFF. The CDR3 region has the DNA TGCGCCAGCAGGATGACTAGCCTGAACACCGGGGAGCTGTTTTTT. The rearrangement uses TRBV10-2 and TRBJ2-2, with TRBD2 matching 7 bases. The CDR3 contains 15 residues. Trimming at V came to 6 bases and at J to 1 base, leaving 5 bases not matched to a gene. Per the germline V gene, CDR1 is WSHSY and CDR2 is SAAADI.